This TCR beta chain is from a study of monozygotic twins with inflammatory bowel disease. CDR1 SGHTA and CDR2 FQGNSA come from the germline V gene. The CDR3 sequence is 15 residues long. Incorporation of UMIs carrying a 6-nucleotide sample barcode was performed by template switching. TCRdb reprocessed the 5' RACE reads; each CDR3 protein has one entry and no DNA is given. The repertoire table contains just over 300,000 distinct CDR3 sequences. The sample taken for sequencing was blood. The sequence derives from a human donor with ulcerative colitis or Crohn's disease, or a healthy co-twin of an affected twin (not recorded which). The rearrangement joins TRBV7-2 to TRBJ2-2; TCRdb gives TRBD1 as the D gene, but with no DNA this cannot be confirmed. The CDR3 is CASSPGQGTAGELFF.